This entry lists 32 T cell receptor beta chains sequenced from one sample in a study of tumor-infiltrating lymphocytes in oesophageal squamous cell carcinoma. TCRdb independently ran MiXCR on the PCR reads; one entry per CDR3 protein. The sample consists of 15,000 to 25,000 distinct CDR3 sequences, roughly 40% of them appearing once. The sequencing sample was made of esophageal tumor tissue. All receptors derive from a male donor with esophageal squamous cell carcinoma.

This clonotype has ten or more counts. A read error may be the cause here, since a much bigger clone is one base away. This chain connects TRBV7-9 to TRBJ2-1; D might be TRBD2 (5 bases). The DNA end lines up better with TRBJ2-7; the J call may be wrong. CDR3 length: 18 residues. The germline V gene encodes CDR1 SEHNR and CDR2 FQNEAQ (reference sequence). The CDR3 here is CASSSLAYSRSSYNEQYF. The CDR3 DNA reads TGTGCCAGCAGCTCGCTAGCTTATAGCAGAAGCTCCTACAATGAGCAGTACTTC.

The chain recombines TRBV7-8 with TRBJ2-5; D is ambiguous. The CDR3 covers 13 residues. Germline values: CDR1 SGHVS, CDR2 FQNEAQ. V lost 1 base, J lost 5 bases, and 8 bases lay in between. In DNA form, the CDR3 reads TGTGCCAGCAGCTTAGGGGTCCGGGAGACCCAGTACTTC. This gives the protein CASSLGVRETQYF.

This clonotype was picked up many times. The genes are TRBV5-1 and TRBJ2-4; the D gene could be TRBD1 or TRBD2 (6 bases each). The CDR3 consists of 15 residues. V shed 4 bases and J shed 6 bases, with 17 bases lying between them. CDR1 and CDR2 from the germline V gene are SGHRS and YFSETQ. For the CDR3, the DNA is TGCGCCAGCAGCCCTCTGGGGGGCGGTGGAAACATTCAGTACTTC. It is translated as CASSPLGGGGNIQYF.

CDR3 in amino acids: CASSLDLGIRETQYF. In nucleotides, the CDR3 is TGTGCCAGCAGCTTAGATCTCGGGATCCGGGAGACCCAGTACTTC. The J gene is TRBJ2-5, the V gene TRBV7-9; tentative D call: TRBD2 (5 bases). The V end lost 1 base, the J end lost 5 bases, and 14 bases lay between the germline ends. This CDR3 contains 15 residues. Germline loops: CDR1 SEHNR, CDR2 FQNEAQ (reference sequence).

The chain has TRBV6-6 and TRBJ2-5; TRBD2 might be the D (5 bases). This CDR3 is 13 amino acids long. CDR1 and CDR2 (germline): MNHNY, SVGAGI (reference sequence). V was clipped by 7 bases and J by 2 bases, with 11 bases between them. CDR3 coding DNA: TGTGCCAGCATTCCCACGGGGCAAGAGACCCAGTACTTC. This sequence encodes CASIPTGQETQYF.

This clonotype is medium-sized. The CDR3 spells CASSSGLATDTQYF. The CDR3 nucleotides read TGTGCCAGCAGCTCCGGACTAGCGACAGATACGCAGTATTTT. The chain links TRBV7-3 to TRBJ2-3; 9 bases are a match to TRBD2. The length of the CDR3 is 14 residues. J lost 3 bases, V lost 4 bases, and 2 bases had no gene match. Per germline, CDR1 SGHTA and CDR2 FQGTGA.

By its share, this clonotype is medium-sized. This chain uses TRBV2 with TRBJ2-3; a possible D gene is TRBD2 (5 bases). CDR3 length: 12 amino acids. With 6 bases removed from V and 6 bases from J, the gap between germline ends came to 10 bases. Germline V gives CDR1 SNHLY, CDR2 FYNNEI. The CDR3 DNA follows: TGTGCCAGCAGACTAGTCTTCGATACGCAGTATTTT. Translated: CASRLVFDTQYF.

The chain uses TRBV7-3 and TRBJ2-7, with D possibly being TRBD2 (6 bases). Near its end, the DNA agrees better with TRBJ2-4, so the J call may be wrong. Looked up from germline, CDR1 is SGHTA and CDR2 is FQGTGA. CDR3 length: 14 residues. The CDR3 coding sequence is TGTGCCAGCAGCTCCCAACCGGGACTAAACATTCAGTACTTC. Translated: CASSSQPGLNIQYF.

The genes are TRBV6-1 and TRBJ2-1; 7 bases are a match to TRBD2. The V gene's germline CDR1 is MNHNS and CDR2 SASEGT. This CDR3 spans 15 amino acids. The V and J ends lost 4 bases and 5 bases, in that order; junction bases with no gene match: 8. In DNA, the CDR3 is TGTGCCAGCAGTGGATTAGGGCTAGCGGACAATGAGCAGTTCTTC. Its protein is CASSGLGLADNEQFF.

In this sample, this clonotype turned up many times. A much larger clone differs by one base, so this may be a read error. The CDR3 loop reads CASSLGGQTYNEQYF. In DNA form, the CDR3 reads TGTGCCAGCAGCTTAGGGGGACAGACCTACAATGAGCAGTACTTC. The chain has TRBV7-2 and TRBJ2-5; TRBD1 agrees at 7 bases. Germline lookup yields CDR1 SGHTA and CDR2 FQGNSA. This CDR3 has 15 amino acids. V trimming: 1 base; J trimming: 11 bases; junction bases outside the gene matches: 13.

This clonotype is large by share. The chain combines TRBV7-2 with TRBJ1-2, with 8 nucleotides matching TRBD1. V was pared by 5 bases and J by 5 bases, with 7 bases of the junction left unmatched. In germline, CDR1 is SGHTA, CDR2 FQGNSA. The CDR3 is 14 amino acids. This CDR3 reads CASSPDRGTYGYTF. As DNA, the CDR3 is TGTGCCAGCAGCCCCGACAGGGGAACATATGGCTACACCTTC.

CDR3: CASSRIQGIETQYF. As DNA, the CDR3 is TGTGCCAGCAGCCGGATACAGGGTATAGAGACCCAGTACTTC. J is TRBJ2-1 and V is TRBV7-6; perhaps TRBD1 as D (6 bases). The last part of the DNA fits TRBJ2-5 better; the J call may be wrong. The CDR3 loop spans 14 amino acids. Germline-derived CDR1 and CDR2 are SGHVS and FNYEAQ.

There are a few counts of this clonotype. V gene TRBV7-6 combines with J gene TRBJ2-5; 7 bases fit TRBD1. The DNA end favors TRBJ2-1, so the J call may be wrong. Looked up from germline, CDR1 is SGHVS and CDR2 is FNYEAQ. The length of the CDR3 is 12 residues. This CDR3 is CASSLGGQEQFF. The CDR3 nucleotides are TGTGCCAGCAGCTTAGGGGGACAGGAGCAGTTCTTC.

This clonotype appeared a few times. The chain couples TRBV2 to TRBJ1-5, with 8 bases matching TRBD1. Germline V gene sequence: CDR1 SNHLY, CDR2 FYNNEI. Losses at the gene ends were 6 bases for V and 4 bases for J; bases not matched to a gene: 5. CDR3 length: 14 residues. CDR3 DNA sequence: TGTGCCAGCAGCTACCGGGACAGGAATCAGCCCCAGCATTTT. Its protein is CASSYRDRNQPQHF.

This chain links TRBV7-3 with TRBJ2-1, with 9 bases that match TRBD2. The ends lost 1 base at V and 6 bases at J; junction bases unmatched: 4. The CDR3 totals 15 residues. The germline V gene encodes CDR1 SGHTA and CDR2 FQGTGA. This CDR3 is CASSLRGLASNEQFF. The CDR3 DNA is TGTGCCAGCAGCTTAAGGGGACTAGCCTCCAATGAGCAGTTCTTC.

This clonotype was detected many times. The chain is built from TRBV7-9 and TRBJ2-7; possible D gene TRBD2, 5 bases. Per germline, CDR1 SEHNR and CDR2 FQNEAQ (reference sequence). Trimming removed 1 base at V and 5 bases at J, with 18 bases between. The CDR3 totals 16 residues. CDR3 sequence: CASSLVGEGISDEQYF. The CDR3 DNA reads TGTGCCAGCAGCTTAGTGGGTGAGGGCATCTCTGACGAGCAGTACTTC.

The chain combines TRBV11-2 with TRBJ2-5, with 13 positions matching TRBD2. Matching the DNA end better, TRBJ2-1 makes the J call doubtful. CDR1 and CDR2 (germline): SGHAT, FQNNGV. This CDR3 is 16 amino acids long. The CDR3 reads CASSLRGLAGFNEQFF. The CDR3, as DNA: TGTGCCAGCAGTCTACGGGGACTAGCGGGATTCAATGAGCAGTTCTTC.

This clonotype was detected many times. This chain uses TRBV10-3 with TRBJ1-6; tentatively, D is TRBD1 (6 bases). The germline gives CDR1 ENHRY, CDR2 SYGVKD. Trimming removed 6 bases from V and 7 bases from J, with 13 bases in between. The CDR3 has 14 amino acids. CDR3: CAIRATGDNSPLHF. As DNA, the CDR3 is TGTGCCATCAGGGCGACAGGAGACAATTCACCCCTCCACTTT.

In its sample, this clonotype was seen a few times. The V call is TRBV7-3, the J call TRBJ2-3, with a tentative D call TRBD1 (5 bases). The better agreement between TRBJ2-5 and the DNA end casts doubt on the J call. This CDR3 spans 13 amino acids. Germline lookup yields CDR1 SGHTA and CDR2 FQGTGA. The CDR3 bases are TGTGCCAGCAGCTTACAGGGCGATGAGACCCAGTACTTC. Translated, it gives CASSLQGDETQYF.

V and J are TRBV6-1 and TRBJ2-3, with D hard to call. The tail of the sequence fits TRBJ2-2 better, so the J call may be wrong. This CDR3 region has 14 residues. Looked up from germline, CDR1 is MNHNS and CDR2 is SASEGT. The CDR3 nucleotides are TGTGCCAGCAGCCAGAGAATGAACACCGGGGAGCTGTTTTTT. Protein product: CASSQRMNTGELFF.

In the case of this clonotype: This CDR3 fails to terminate in the conserved phenylalanine or tryptophan, so it likely reflects a read error. The DNA is left out, because the CDR3 cannot be placed on it with certainty; the CDR3 is given as TCRdb lists it. V gene TRBV10-2 combines with J gene TRBJ2-1; TRBD1, as called in the table, went unchecked against the DNA. CDR1 and CDR2 (germline): WSHSY, SAAADI. The CDR3 numbers 15 amino acids, ends counted. CDR3 loop: CASSERQLYGYTFGS.

This clonotype appeared a single time. The chain uses TRBV6-5 and TRBJ1-1; unclear D gene. Deletions cut 2 bases from V and 0 bases from J, with 10 bases between. CDR1 MNHEY and CDR2 SVGAGI come from the germline V gene. This CDR3 has 15 amino acids. The DNA of the CDR3 is TGTGCCAGCAGTTACCGGTTGGCATTGAACACTGAAGCTTTCTTT. Amino acids: CASSYRLALNTEAFF.

The chain carries TRBV7-2 and TRBJ2-3; TRBD2 is a possible D gene (5 bases). The germline V gene has CDR1 SGHTA and CDR2 FQGNSA. The CDR3 extends over 13 amino acids. Trimming took 1 base from V and 6 from J, leaving 8 bases between them. CDR3 sequence (DNA): TGTGCCAGCAGCTTAGATAGGGAGGATACGCAGTATTTT. Translating gives CASSLDREDTQYF.

This clonotype was counted at least ten times. CDR3 residues: CASSPSRETQYF. CDR3 coding DNA: TGTGCCAGCAGCCCGTCCCGGGAGACCCAGTACTTC. The rearrangement links TRBV7-2 to TRBJ2-5, with no clear D. The CDR3 runs to 12 residues. V lost 5 bases and J lost 5, with 9 bases in between. Germline CDR1 reads SGHTA; CDR2 reads FQGNSA.

V and J are TRBV28 and TRBJ1-5, with D hard to call. The CDR3 runs to 12 residues. Germline lookup yields CDR1 MDHEN and CDR2 SYDVKM. Trimming left V 7 bases short and J 7 bases short, with 11 bases between. The CDR3 nucleotides are TGTGCCAGCACCTCAGAGGGACAGCCCCAGCATTTT. Its translation: CASTSEGQPQHF.

This chain joins TRBV28 and TRBJ2-7; TRBD2 matches 8 bases. Germline V lookup: CDR1 MDHEN, CDR2 SYDVKM. V gave up 5 bases and J gave up 7 bases; unmatched junction bases: 13. The CDR3 contains 15 residues. CDR3 DNA: TGTGCCAGCAGTGCCACTAGCGGACTTAGGGATGAGCAGTACTTC. Translation: CASSATSGLRDEQYF.

This clonotype has at least ten counts. This chain links TRBV20-1 with TRBJ2-7; TRBD1 matches 10 bases. J was trimmed by 7 bases and V by 6 bases; bases with no gene match: 15. There are 15 residues in the CDR3. Looked up from germline, CDR1 is DFQATT and CDR2 is SNEGSKA (reference sequence). The CDR3 spells CSAIEGDRGLWEQYF. CDR3 nucleotides: TGCAGTGCCATAGAGGGGGACAGGGGATTGTGGGAGCAGTACTTC.

This clonotype was counted many times. The rearrangement uses TRBV5-6 and TRBJ2-7; 12 nucleotides line up with TRBD2. Per the germline V gene, CDR1 is SGHDT and CDR2 is YYEEEE. The V gene end was trimmed by 3 bases and the J gene end by 5 bases; junction bases not matched to a gene: 6. CDR3 size: 15 residues. CDR3 bases: TGTGCCAGCAGCTACGGACTAGCGGGATCCAACGAGCAGTACTTC. Translated: CASSYGLAGSNEQYF. The full variable domain, completed using reference TRBV5-6 and TRBJ2-7, is DAGVTQSPTHLIKTRGQQVTLRCSPKSGHDTVSWYQQALGQGPQFIFQYYEEEERQRGNFPDRFSGHQFPNYSSELNVNALLLGDSALYLCASSYGLAGSNEQYFGPGTRLTVT.

In its sample, this clonotype was seen many times. J is TRBJ2-6 and V is TRBV7-9; the D gene is possibly TRBD1 (6 bases). Germline lookup yields CDR1 SEHNR and CDR2 FQNEAQ (reference sequence). The length of the CDR3 is 16 residues. V dropped 5 bases and J dropped 0 bases, with 11 bases sitting between them. CDR3 coding DNA: TGTGCCAGCAGCACCCCCAGGGGCTCTGGGGCCAACGTCCTGACTTTC. Encoded protein: CASSTPRGSGANVLTF.

This chain joins TRBV27 and TRBJ2-5; D is unclear. The V gene lost 6 bases and the J gene lost 2 bases, with 13 bases spanning the gap. The CDR3 loop spans 14 amino acids. Germline V gene sequence: CDR1 MNHEY, CDR2 SMNVEV (reference sequence). The CDR3 DNA reads TGTGCCAGCAGCCCCCAAGGCGAGCAAGAGACCCAGTACTTC. It translates to CASSPQGEQETQYF.

The rearrangement uses TRBV20-1 and TRBJ2-1, with D possibly called TRBD1 or TRBD2 (5 bases each). This CDR3 is 15 amino acids long. In germline, CDR1 is DFQATT, CDR2 SNEGSKA (reference sequence). V was shortened by 0 bases and J by 8 bases, with 17 bases between the two germline ends. The CDR3 DNA reads TGCAGTGCTAGAGATATGAGGGGTAGCATCGATGAGCAGTTCTTC. It encodes CSARDMRGSIDEQFF.

V usage is TRBV7-2 and J usage is TRBJ2-3, with TRBD2 matching 12 bases. The tail of the sequence fits TRBJ2-7 better, so the J call may be wrong. From germline, CDR1 is SGHTA and CDR2 FQGNSA. CDR3 length: 18 amino acids. CDR3 sequence (DNA): TGTGCCAGCAGCCTTAGGTTTCCGACTAGCGGGAGCTCCTACGAGCAGTACTTC. Its protein is CASSLRFPTSGSSYEQYF.